This TCR beta chain comes out of a study of blood T cell repertoires in COVID-19. Data came from immunoSEQ multiplex PCR; TCRdb stores just in-frame clones and leaves some out. The table shows hundreds of thousands of clones, with roughly 86% occurring only once. The Seattle patients, enrolled during active infection, were followed longitudinally. The ends were cut back, 2 bases at V and 11 bases at J, with 8 bases in the middle. This CDR3 is built from 11 residues. Per the germline V gene, CDR1 is SEHNR and CDR2 is FQNEAQ (reference sequence). The V and J genes are TRBV7-9 and TRBJ2-3, with a weak D call TRBD1 (5 bases). Sequencing was done on a sample of peripheral blood. The source is a woman in her seventies with COVID-19, enrolled during active disease. This CDR3 reads CASSLWQGQYF. CDR3 nucleotides: TGTGCCAGCAGCTTATGGCAGGGGCAGTATTTT.